The 22 T cell receptor beta chains given below trace back to one sample, sequenced in a study of blood T cell repertoires in COVID-19 (dated by TCRdb to the early 2020s). Library creation used the immunoSEQ multiplex PCR assay. Not all clones reach the TCRdb copy of this immuneACCESS table, which keeps in-frame sequences only. Checked studies attribute under half of the gap to unresolved V genes and leave the rest unexplained. This sample lists some 250,000 clones; approximately 80% were detected once. The top ten clonotypes cover around 30% of the sample. The sample comprised peripheral blood. The receptors derive from a middle-aged man with acute or convalescent COVID-19.

The chain has TRBV3-1 (or the pseudogene TRBV3-2) and TRBJ2-3; no reliable D call. V was shortened by 1 base and J by 3 bases, with 8 bases between the two germline ends. Looked up from germline, CDR1 is LGHDT and CDR2 is YNNKEL (reference sequence). This CDR3 is built from 14 residues. CDR3 loop: CASSQGLRTDTQYF. Written as DNA, the CDR3 is TGTGCCAGCAGCCAAGGCCTACGGACAGATACGCAGTATTTT.

This chain connects TRBV9 to TRBJ1-4; the D gene is possibly TRBD1 (5 bases). The V end lost 4 bases, the J end lost 4 bases, and 8 bases lay between the germline ends. The germline CDR1 and CDR2 sequences are SGDLS and YYNGEE. There are 13 residues in the CDR3. This chain's CDR3 is CASSPDSNEKLFF. DNA of the CDR3: TGTGCCAGCAGCCCAGACAGTAATGAAAAACTGTTTTTT.

The chain couples TRBV2 to TRBJ2-7; a weak D match, TRBD2 (5 bases). The CDR3 length is 14 residues. Germline CDR1 is SNHLY and CDR2 is FYNNEI. V was cut by 3 bases and J by 5 bases, with 14 bases left in between. The CDR3 nucleotides are TGTGCCAGCAGTGACGGCAGTCGGGGTAACGAGCAGTACTTC. Its protein product is CASSDGSRGNEQYF. The full variable domain, with the rest looked up from reference TRBV2 and TRBJ2-7, is EPEVTQTPSHQVTQMGQEVILRCVPISNHLYFYWYRQILGQKVEFLVSFYNNEISEKSEIFDDQFSVERPDGSNFTLKIRSTKLEDSAMYFCASSDGSRGNEQYFGPGTRLTVT.

This clone has only a few counts. CDR3 sequence: CATSDSLAGASGELFF. The CDR3 bases are TGTGCCACCAGTGATTCCTTAGCGGGAGCATCCGGGGAGCTGTTTTTT. The chain recombines TRBV24-1 with TRBJ2-2; 9 positions agree with TRBD2. Germline V CDR1 and CDR2: KGHDR, SFDVKD. The CDR3 length is 16 residues. V dropped 2 bases and J dropped 6; count of bases not matched to a gene: 6.

The chain links TRBV5-4 to TRBJ2-7, with D perhaps matching TRBD2 (6 bases). Germline CDR1 is SGHNT and CDR2 is YYREEE (reference sequence). The V and J ends lost 0 bases and 5 bases respectively, with 12 bases between them. The CDR3 is 14 amino acids. The CDR3: CASSLGGGPHEQYF. The CDR3 DNA is TGTGCCAGCAGCTTGGGGGGAGGTCCTCACGAGCAGTACTTC.

This rearrangement joins TRBV29-1 to TRBJ2-5, with D unresolved. V gave up 6 bases and J gave up 3 bases, with 14 bases separating them. CDR3 size: 13 residues. CDR1 and CDR2 (germline): SQVTM, ANQGSEA. In DNA, the CDR3 is TGCAGCGTCCCCGACACTTGGAAAGAGACCCAGTACTTC. Amino acids: CSVPDTWKETQYF.

The V and J genes are TRBV5-1 and TRBJ1-4, with D possibly being TRBD1 (5 bases). The CDR3 has 14 residues. Between the trimmed V and J ends, which lost 4 bases and 3 bases, there was a span of 10 bases. Germline CDR1 reads SGHRS; CDR2 reads YFSETQ. The CDR3 here is CASSGGVANEKLFF. The CDR3 DNA reads TGCGCCAGCAGCGGAGGGGTGGCTAATGAAAAACTGTTTTTT.

The chain joins TRBV19 to TRBJ1-2; D is perhaps TRBD1 (6 bases). The CDR3 contains 13 residues. The V gene lost 5 bases and the J gene lost 10 bases, with 17 bases spanning the gap. CDR1 and CDR2 (germline): LNHDA, SQIVND (reference sequence). CDR3 residues: CASSSTGHLSYTF. The CDR3 DNA is TGTGCCAGTAGTTCAACGGGACACCTCTCCTACACCTTC.

This clone occurred once. The chain is built from TRBV5-1 and TRBJ2-3, with 8 bases matching TRBD1. Germline CDR1 reads SGHRS; CDR2 reads YFSETQ. CDR3 size: 15 residues. Losses at the gene ends were 4 bases for V and 2 bases for J; bases not matched to a gene: 6. The CDR3 sequence: CASSQGQGLTDTQYF. CDR3 nucleotide sequence: TGCGCCAGCAGCCAAGGACAGGGTCTCACAGATACGCAGTATTTT.

The chain uses TRBV6-1 and TRBJ1-1; D perhaps matches TRBD1 (6 bases). The CDR3 is made up of 17 amino acids. Germline V CDR1 and CDR2: MNHNS, SASEGT. V gave up 1 base and J gave up 0 bases, with 15 bases separating them. The CDR3 nucleotides read TGTGCCAGCAGTGAAGTGGCCGGGACATCCATGAACACTGAAGCTTTCTTT. This codes for CASSEVAGTSMNTEAFF.

The genes are TRBV7-2 and TRBJ1-1; perhaps TRBD1 as D (5 bases). The CDR3 length is 15 residues. Germline V gene sequence: CDR1 SGHTA, CDR2 FQGNSA. V dropped 3 bases and J dropped 5 bases, with 16 bases sitting between them. CDR3 in amino acids: CASSFPGRGKTEAFF. CDR3 DNA: TGTGCCAGCAGCTTCCCGGGGCGGGGCAAGACTGAAGCTTTCTTT.

This clone was seen a few times. The chain carries TRBV19 and TRBJ2-1, with a weak D call TRBD1 (5 bases). In germline, CDR1 is LNHDA, CDR2 SQIVND (reference sequence). Trimming left V 6 bases short and J 13 bases short, with 16 bases between. CDR3 length: 12 amino acids. CDR3 DNA: TGTGCCAGTAGCGACCTTCAGGGTCCACAGTTCTTC. Translated: CASSDLQGPQFF.

This clone was seen ten or more times. The chain combines TRBV7-9 with TRBJ2-7, with TRBD2 as a possible D gene (7 bases). V dropped 8 bases and J dropped 5 bases, with 19 bases sitting between them. The CDR3 extends over 14 amino acids. Germline CDR1 and CDR2: SEHNR and FQNEAQ (reference sequence). The CDR3 loop reads CASSTEGGHNEQYF. In DNA, the CDR3 is TGTGCCAGCTCCACCGAGGGGGGGCACAACGAGCAGTACTTC.

This chain uses TRBV6-6 with TRBJ1-2, with D possibly being TRBD1 (5 bases). Germline CDR1 MNHNY, CDR2 SVGAGI (reference sequence). The CDR3 is made up of 15 amino acids. With 6 bases removed from V and 0 bases from J, the gap between germline ends came to 14 bases. CDR3 sequence reads: CASRGGAQANYGYTF. DNA for the CDR3: TGTGCCAGCAGAGGAGGGGCCCAAGCTAACTATGGCTACACCTTC.

This chain uses TRBV7-2 with TRBJ2-3; TRBD2 is a possible D gene (6 bases). CDR3 size: 18 residues. Trimming pared 6 bases from V and 0 bases from J, leaving 22 bases between. Germline values: CDR1 SGHTA, CDR2 FQGNSA. The CDR3 region has the DNA TGTGCCAGCAGATCGCTCGGGCCCCGACTAGTTAGCACAGATACGCAGTATTTT. This encodes CASRSLGPRLVSTDTQYF.

V gene TRBV4-1 combines with J gene TRBJ2-5; tentatively, D is TRBD2 (6 bases). CDR3 length: 16 residues. V dropped 0 bases and J dropped 5 bases, with 16 bases sitting between them. Germline loops: CDR1 MGHRA, CDR2 YSYEKL. CDR3 DNA: TGCGCCAGCAGCCAAGATCTGGCGGGATCGCGGGAGACCCAGTACTTC. Encoded protein: CASSQDLAGSRETQYF.

A word on this clone: The sample carries other DNA sequences with the same CDR3. The chain recombines TRBV2 with TRBJ2-5; D unresolved. V was trimmed by 7 bases and J by 1 base, leaving 4 bases between them. The CDR3 has 11 residues. Germline V gene lookup returns CDR1 SNHLY and CDR2 FYNNEI. The CDR3 loop reads CASTPQETQYF. The CDR3 coding sequence is TGTGCCAGCACTCCCCAAGAGACCCAGTACTTC.

V and J are TRBV19 and TRBJ2-7; maybe TRBD2 (6 bases). V lost 3 bases and J 2 bases, leaving 17 bases between the germline ends. The CDR3 runs 16 residues. Germline CDR1 LNHDA, CDR2 SQIVND (reference sequence). CDR3 coding DNA: TGTGCCAGTAGTATTGGAGGGGAACGAATCCCCTACGAGCAGTACTTC. Residues: CASSIGGERIPYEQYF. Supplemented by reference TRBV19 and TRBJ2-7, the full variable domain reads DGGITQSPKYLFRKEGQNVTLSCEQNLNHDAMYWYRQDPGQGLRLIYYSQIVNDFQKGDIAEGYSVSREKKESFPLTVTSAQKNPTAFYLCASSIGGERIPYEQYFGPGTRLTVT.

The count of this clone is one. V and J are TRBV24-1 and TRBJ2-1; no clear D gene. Germline V CDR1 and CDR2: KGHDR, SFDVKD. V lost 4 bases to trimming and J lost 1 base, with 16 bases between them. This CDR3 spans 17 amino acids. The CDR3 sequence is CATSDPRGEKSYNEQFF. Written as DNA, the CDR3 is TGTGCCACCAGTGACCCCCGCGGTGAGAAATCCTACAATGAGCAGTTCTTC.

The V call is TRBV5-1, the J call TRBJ2-2; 10 nucleotides align to TRBD2. V dropped 0 bases and J dropped 6; count of bases not matched to a gene: 5. The CDR3 extends over 16 amino acids. The germline CDR1 and CDR2 sequences are SGHRS and YFSETQ. In DNA form, the CDR3 reads TGCGCCAGCAGCTTGGGTGTAGCGGGAGGAGCCGGGGAGCTGTTTTTT. It specifies CASSLGVAGGAGELFF.

The chain recombines TRBV21-1 with TRBJ2-5; TRBD1 was called by the table and not checked on the DNA. TRBV21-1 is termed a pseudogene. CDR3 length: 13 amino acids. The CDR3 DNA is TGTGCCAGCAAGAGGGGACACCCAGAGACCCAGTACTTC. This sequence encodes CASKRGHPETQYF.

V gene TRBV9 combines with J gene TRBJ2-3; 9 bases line up with TRBD2. Germline assignment: CDR1 SGDLS and CDR2 YYNGEE. The CDR3 loop spans 16 amino acids. The J segment lost 6 bases and the V segment lost 4 bases, leaving 12 bases of the junction unmatched. CDR3: CASSPGLAIGSDTQYF. Here the CDR3 DNA reads TGTGCCAGCAGCCCCGGACTAGCGATCGGTTCGGATACGCAGTATTTT.